This T cell receptor beta chain was recovered during a study of blood T cell repertoires in COVID-19. The wider study: Samples representing acute and convalescent COVID-19 were sourced from the United States, Italy and Spain.

Per the original methods: The assay estimated nucleated cells by amplifying reference gene primers. Using immunoSEQ multiplex PCR, the repertoire was profiled, and TCRdb retains in-frame clones only, with some absent. The DNA gave D and trimming, while V, J and clone size come from that table. Of 95,000 to 150,000 clones listed, approximately 80% are singletons. From germline, CDR1 is LGHNA and CDR2 YSLEER. V lost 0 bases and J 2 bases, leaving 17 bases between the germline ends. CDR3 length: 18 residues. The receptor was derived from a woman between 65 and 79 years old with acute or convalescent COVID-19. This sequence joins TRBV4-3 and TRBJ1-3; possible D gene TRBD1, 5 bases. The sequenced sample was peripheral blood. Here the CDR3 reads CASSQEVARDPTGNTIYF. In nucleotides, the CDR3 is TGCGCCAGCAGCCAAGAAGTAGCCAGGGATCCAACTGGAAACACCATATATTTT.